A single TCR beta chain is shown here with its context. Its cognate antigen is unknown. The data belong to a study of T cell responses to AZD1222 COVID-19 vaccine. The study's findings and limits: Most donors were white British and more were female, and clonal diversity was possibly underestimated. Just six people given AZD1222 tested seropositive at baseline.

Sequenced by immunoSEQ multiplex PCR; TCRdb stores in-frame clones only, minus some. The data hold roughly 53,000 clones, with around 85% observed a single time. The CDR3 runs 13 residues. Germline loops: CDR1 SEHNR, CDR2 FQNEAQ (reference sequence). Trimming removed 9 bases from V and 5 bases from J; junction bases left unmatched: 5. The sample in question was peripheral blood, obtained on day 0 of MenACWY control vaccination. V usage is TRBV7-9 and J usage is TRBJ2-1; 9 bases agree with TRBD2. The clonotype comes from an adult in good health. DNA of the CDR3: TGTGCCAGTAGCGGGAGAAAGAACAATGAGCAGTTCTTC. Its protein product is CASSGRKNNEQFF.